What follows are 19 T cell receptor beta chains derived from one specimen sequenced in a study of glioma-infiltrating T cells after dendritic cell vaccination. Time point in this sample: after dendritic cell vaccination, including at tumor progression/relapse. The repertoire was sequenced with immunoSEQ multiplex PCR; TCRdb's copy has only in-frame clones and lacks some. The sample has about 25,000 clones, 89% seen once. This sample comprised blood, obtained after dendritic cell vaccination. These receptors all stem from a human donor with glioblastoma.

This clone was recorded only once. The J gene is TRBJ1-6, the V gene TRBV9, with D possibly being TRBD1 (6 bases). Germline loops: CDR1 SGDLS, CDR2 YYNGEE. Trimming removed 3 bases at V and 7 bases at J, with 17 bases between. The CDR3 totals 16 residues. CDR3 protein: CASSEGIRGRNSPLHF. Here the CDR3 DNA reads TGTGCCAGCAGCGAGGGGATCAGGGGTCGGAATTCACCCCTCCACTTT.

This clone appeared a single time. The gene calls are TRBV5-6 and TRBJ1-2; possibly TRBD1 for D (6 bases). CDR1 is SGHDT and CDR2 is YYEEEE in the germline V gene. The ends were cut back, 3 bases at V and 12 bases at J, with 12 bases in the middle. CDR3 length: 11 amino acids. CDR3 protein: CASSSQGEDTF. In nucleotides, the CDR3 is TGTGCCAGCAGCTCACAGGGTGAAGACACCTTC.

This chain connects TRBV29-1 to TRBJ2-2; perhaps TRBD1 as D (5 bases). From germline, CDR1 is SQVTM and CDR2 ANQGSEA. V shed 4 bases and J shed 2 bases, with 11 bases lying between them. The CDR3 contains 14 residues. The CDR3 bases are TGCAGCGTTGTGAAGGGGCCCAACACCGGGGAGCTGTTTTTT. Translation gives CSVVKGPNTGELFF.

The chain recombines TRBV30 with TRBJ1-5, with D uncertain. Trimming took off 3 bases at V and 3 bases at J, with 6 bases between the two ends. The germline V gene has CDR1 GTSNPN and CDR2 SVGIG (reference sequence). This CDR3 has 12 residues. CDR3 loop: CAWSRHNQPQHF. The CDR3 coding sequence is TGTGCCTGGAGCCGACACAATCAGCCCCAGCATTTT.

J is TRBJ2-7 and V is TRBV5-5; TRBD2 is a possible D gene (6 bases). Per germline, CDR1 SGHKS and CDR2 YYEKEE (reference sequence). Trimming left V 0 bases short and J 4 bases short, with 14 bases between. This CDR3 comprises 15 residues. CDR3: CASSLAPGDPYEQYF. For the CDR3, the DNA is TGTGCCAGCAGCTTGGCCCCGGGGGACCCTTACGAGCAGTACTTC. Full variable domain (remainder filled in from reference TRBV5-5 and TRBJ2-7): DAGVTQSPTHLIKTRGQQVTLRCSPISGHKSVSWYQQVLGQGPQFIFQYYEKEERGRGNFPDRFSARQFPNYSSELNVNALLLGDSALYLCASSLAPGDPYEQYFGPGTRLTVT.

The chain employs TRBV18 and TRBJ2-1, with D possibly TRBD1 on 6 matching bases. The CDR3 is made up of 17 amino acids. Germline assignment: CDR1 KGHSH and CDR2 LQKENI. V was cut by 1 base and J by 0 bases, with 13 bases left in between. In nucleotides, the CDR3 is TGTGCCAGCTCACCACAGCACCAGGGGAGCTCCTACAATGAGCAGTTCTTC. It yields the protein CASSPQHQGSSYNEQFF.

The gene calls are TRBV5-1 and TRBJ1-1, with D possibly matching TRBD1 (6 bases). This CDR3 has 14 amino acids. Trimming left V 2 bases short and J 5 bases short, with 13 bases between. Germline loops: CDR1 SGHRS, CDR2 YFSETQ. The CDR3 region is CASSFGRGSTEAFF. The CDR3 coding sequence is TGCGCCAGCAGCTTCGGCAGGGGATCTACTGAAGCTTTCTTT.

The chain has TRBV29-1 and TRBJ1-4, with 11 positions matching TRBD1. V was clipped by 6 bases and J by 2 bases; unmatched bases: 5. This CDR3 contains 15 residues. Germline V gene data show CDR1 as SQVTM and CDR2 as ANQGSEA. The CDR3 loop reads CSVGQGAVTNEKLFF. The DNA for the CDR3 is TGCAGCGTCGGACAGGGGGCAGTCACTAATGAAAAACTGTTTTTT. Together with reference TRBV29-1 and TRBJ1-4, the CDR3 gives the full variable domain: SAVISQKPSRDICQRGTSLTIQCQVDSQVTMMFWYRQQPGQSLTLIATANQGSEATYESGFVIDKFPISRPNLTFSTLTVSNMSPEDSSIYLCSVGQGAVTNEKLFFGSGTQLSVL.

CDR3 DNA sequence: TGTGCCAGCTCACCATTGGACAGGGGTTTGTTTGCCCTCCACTTT. This sequence encodes CASSPLDRGLFALHF. The chain employs TRBV18 and TRBJ1-6; 9 positions match TRBD1. The CDR3 loop spans 15 amino acids. CDR1 KGHSH and CDR2 LQKENI come from the germline V gene. V lost 2 bases, J lost 14 bases, and 10 bases stayed unmatched.

This clone was detected only a few times. CDR3 nucleotides: TGTGCCAGCAGCCCGGCCCCGGGACAGCTCAATGAAAAACTGTTTTTT. Protein product: CASSPAPGQLNEKLFF. The chain carries TRBV5-6 and TRBJ1-4; 7 positions agree with TRBD1. This CDR3 is 16 amino acids long. The ends lost 4 bases at V and 5 bases at J; junction bases unmatched: 11. From germline, CDR1 is SGHDT and CDR2 YYEEEE.

The chain employs TRBV29-1 and TRBJ2-1, with TRBD1 as a possible D gene (5 bases). Germline V gives CDR1 SQVTM, CDR2 ANQGSEA. The CDR3 length is 15 residues. V lost 0 bases to trimming and J lost 5 bases, with 14 bases between them. As DNA, the CDR3 is TGCAGCGTTGAAGAAGGGGCAGGAGCCAACAATGAGCAGTTCTTC. Protein: CSVEEGAGANNEQFF.

The J gene is TRBJ2-7, the V gene TRBV5-1, with 8 positions matching TRBD2. V lost 0 bases to trimming and J lost 6 bases; unmatched junction nucleotides: 14. Germline values: CDR1 SGHRS, CDR2 YFSETQ. The CDR3 contains 17 residues. CDR3 nucleotides: TGCGCCAGCAGCTTGGGAGCCGGGGGGGGCGCCCCAGGCGAGCAGTACTTC. It yields the protein CASSLGAGGGAPGEQYF.

The rearrangement links TRBV20-1 to TRBJ1-5; no definite D call. Between the trimmed V and J ends, which lost 3 bases and 11 bases, there was a span of 11 bases. Germline CDR1 DFQATT, CDR2 SNEGSKA (reference sequence). The CDR3 loop spans 11 amino acids. The CDR3 loop reads CSASYSQAQHF. The CDR3 DNA reads TGCAGTGCTAGTTACTCCCAAGCCCAGCATTTT.

This chain joins TRBV4-1 and TRBJ2-5; D unresolved. This CDR3 contains 12 residues. The ends were cut back, 0 bases at V and 4 bases at J, with 3 bases in the middle. Germline values: CDR1 MGHRA, CDR2 YSYEKL. The CDR3 DNA reads TGCGCCAGCAGCCAAGACATAGAGACCCAGTACTTC. It encodes CASSQDIETQYF.

V usage is TRBV19 and J usage is TRBJ1-5, with D perhaps matching TRBD1 (5 bases). Trimming removed 5 bases from V and 4 bases from J, with 9 bases in between. CDR1 is LNHDA and CDR2 is SQIVND in the germline V gene (reference sequence). This CDR3 is 13 amino acids long. The CDR3 DNA reads as TGTGCCAGTAGTCCTCGACAGAATCAGCCCCAGCATTTT. Its protein is CASSPRQNQPQHF.

The rearrangement joins TRBV7-2 to TRBJ2-7; 13 bases fit TRBD2. The CDR3 covers 15 residues. The junction had 8 bases not matched to a gene; V was cut back by 4 bases and J by 8 bases. Germline V CDR1 and CDR2: SGHTA, FQGNSA. CDR3 nucleotides: TGTGCCAGCAGCTCCCCGACTAGCGGGGGGAATAAGCAGTACTTC. Amino acids: CASSSPTSGGNKQYF.

The CDR3 DNA reads TGTGCCAGCAGTCCTAGACTGTCAAGCACAGATACGCAGTATTTT. Amino acids: CASSPRLSSTDTQYF. The chain carries TRBV7-9 and TRBJ2-3; D is uncertain. Germline CDR1 SEHNR, CDR2 FQNEAQ (reference sequence). The CDR3 has 15 residues. V gave up 6 bases and J gave up 0 bases, with 13 bases separating them.

Remarks on this clone: The identical CDR3 is also encoded by other nucleotide sequences in the sample. The CDR3 region is CASSPGHSNQPQHF. The CDR3 DNA sequence: TGTGCCAGTAGTCCGGGACATAGCAATCAGCCCCAGCATTTT. The rearrangement joins TRBV19 to TRBJ1-5; TRBD1 is a possible D gene (6 bases). Germline lookup yields CDR1 LNHDA and CDR2 SQIVND (reference sequence). The CDR3 is 14 residues long. Trimming left V 5 bases short and J 0 bases short, with 8 bases between.

The chain combines TRBV2 with TRBJ2-1; 11 bases are shared with TRBD2. The germline CDR1 and CDR2 sequences are SNHLY and FYNNEI. V lost 5 bases and J lost 7; bases outside the gene matches: 7. There are 15 residues in the CDR3. CDR3 sequence: CASSKLAGGGNEQFF. CDR3 bases: TGTGCCAGCAGTAAGCTAGCGGGGGGCGGGAATGAGCAGTTCTTC.